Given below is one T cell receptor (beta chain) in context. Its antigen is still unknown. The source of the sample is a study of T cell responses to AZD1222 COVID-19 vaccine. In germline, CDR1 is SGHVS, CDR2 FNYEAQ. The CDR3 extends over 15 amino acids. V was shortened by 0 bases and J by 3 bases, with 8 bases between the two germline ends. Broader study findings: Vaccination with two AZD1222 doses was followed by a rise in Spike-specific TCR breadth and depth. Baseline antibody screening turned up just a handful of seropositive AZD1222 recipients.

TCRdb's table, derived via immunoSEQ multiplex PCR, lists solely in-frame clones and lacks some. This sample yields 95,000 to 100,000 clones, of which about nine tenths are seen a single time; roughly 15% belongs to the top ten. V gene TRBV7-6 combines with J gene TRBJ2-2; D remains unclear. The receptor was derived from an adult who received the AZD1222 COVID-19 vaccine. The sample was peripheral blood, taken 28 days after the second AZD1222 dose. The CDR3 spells CASSLANHDTGELFF. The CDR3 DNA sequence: TGTGCCAGCAGCTTAGCTAATCACGACACCGGGGAGCTGTTTTTT. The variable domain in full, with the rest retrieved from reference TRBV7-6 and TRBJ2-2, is GAGVSQSPRYKVTKRGQDVALRCDPISGHVSLYWYRQALGQGPEFLTYFNYEAQQDKSGLPNDRFSAERPEGSISTLTIQRTEQRDSAMYRCASSLANHDTGELFFGEGSRLTVL.